This T cell receptor beta chain was retrieved from a study of cytomegalovirus exposure and HLA in healthy donors. This PCR relied on a set of 60 Vbeta primers and 13 Jbeta primers. Assay used: immunoSEQ multiplex PCR; TCRdb lists only in-frame clones, some missing. Of 93,000 or so clones listed, more than 75% were seen once; the top ten hold 9% to 12%. V lost 0 bases and J lost 3, with 18 bases in between. CDR3 length: 17 residues. Germline CDR1 reads SGHDT; CDR2 reads YYEEEE. Broader study findings: Accurate prediction of HLA-A and HLA-B alleles (for most subjects) was reportedly achieved from TCR beta sequences. Among immune exposure information, only CMV serostatus was available. TCR beta V segments were, for the most part, productive about 87% or about 30% of the time in an earlier analysis.

With regard to this clone: Antigen unknown.

In nominal health when sampled, donors likely had unrecorded immune exposures nonetheless. The sequencing sample was made of PBMCs. The sequence came from a woman under 30 in good health and CMV-seropositive. The chain recombines TRBV5-6 with TRBJ1-1; D may be TRBD1 (5 bases). CDR3 loop: CASSLGVWLGGYTEAFF. The CDR3 region has the DNA TGTGCCAGCAGCTTGGGGGTTTGGTTGGGGGGGTACACTGAAGCTTTCTTT.